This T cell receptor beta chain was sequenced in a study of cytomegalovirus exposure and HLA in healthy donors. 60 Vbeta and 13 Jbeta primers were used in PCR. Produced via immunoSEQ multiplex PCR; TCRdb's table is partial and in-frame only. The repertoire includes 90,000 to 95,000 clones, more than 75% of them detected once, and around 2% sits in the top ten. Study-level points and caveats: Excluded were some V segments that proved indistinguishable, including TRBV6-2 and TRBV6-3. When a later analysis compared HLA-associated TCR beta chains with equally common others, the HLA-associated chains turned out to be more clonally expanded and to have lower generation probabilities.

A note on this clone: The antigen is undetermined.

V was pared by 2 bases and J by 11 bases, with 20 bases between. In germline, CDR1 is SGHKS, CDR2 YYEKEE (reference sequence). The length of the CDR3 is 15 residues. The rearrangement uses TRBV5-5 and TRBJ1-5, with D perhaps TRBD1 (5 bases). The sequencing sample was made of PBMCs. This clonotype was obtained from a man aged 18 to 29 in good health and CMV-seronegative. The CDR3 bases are TGTGCCAGCAGCTTTGGGGCAGCCTACCAGAGTACCCAGCATTTT. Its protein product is CASSFGAAYQSTQHF.